Below, one T cell receptor (beta chain) is given with its context. Germline assignment: CDR1 SGHAT and CDR2 FQNNGV. V lost 3 bases and J lost 6; bases outside the gene matches: 7. This CDR3 is 15 amino acids long. This specimen comes from a study of tumor and adjacent non-tumor tissue in lung cancer. Study-wide context: Each sample yielded 4 million to 5 million productive TCRbeta reads on average.

A modified ARM-PCR protocol with three rounds of nested PCR amplified TCRbeta. TCRdb fed the multiplex PCR reads into MiXCR, producing one record per CDR3 protein. The data contain more than 85,000 distinct CDR3 sequences, around three fifths of them seen just once; the ten biggest clones take up approximately 18%. The template was RNA from unsorted bulk tissue. The normal lung tissue was taken more than 3 cm from the tumor edge. Input material: distant non-tumor lung tissue. The sequence was collected from a man under 40 with non-small cell lung cancer. This chain uses TRBV11-2 with TRBJ2-7; 11 positions match TRBD2. CDR3 protein: CASSLSSGRLLEQYF. The CDR3 DNA is TGTGCCAGCAGCTTGTCTAGCGGGAGGTTACTCGAGCAGTACTTC.